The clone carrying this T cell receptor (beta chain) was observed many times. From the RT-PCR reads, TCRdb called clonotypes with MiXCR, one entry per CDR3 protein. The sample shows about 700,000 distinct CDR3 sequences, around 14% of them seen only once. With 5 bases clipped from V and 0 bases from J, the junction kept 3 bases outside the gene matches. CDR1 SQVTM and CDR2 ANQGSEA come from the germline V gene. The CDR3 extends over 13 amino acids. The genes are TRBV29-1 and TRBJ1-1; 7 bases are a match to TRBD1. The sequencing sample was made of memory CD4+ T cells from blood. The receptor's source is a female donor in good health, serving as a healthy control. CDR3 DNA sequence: TGCAGCGTTTCCGGGACAGTGAACACTGAAGCTTTCTTT. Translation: CSVSGTVNTEAFF.